Listed below are T cell receptor beta chains from one sample, sequenced in a study of CD8+ T cells in alopecia areata. Profiled with immunoSEQ multiplex PCR; TCRdb holds only in-frame clones, not every one. This sample yields some 220,000 clones, of which more than 45% are seen a single time; about 1.6% belongs to the top ten. This specimen consisted of CD4+ T cells sorted from blood, obtained at week 4, from a patient treated with tofacitinib. The receptor source for this set is a human donor with alopecia areata. CDR3s include the opening cysteine and the closing phenylalanine or tryptophan. The order of the fields is J gene, CDR3 length, clone size, D gene, V gene, CDR3 DNA, CDR3 protein. The D gene is left open where the match is weak. Only some rows state a clone size, as once, few, many or a class for expanded clones.

TRBJ2-7 14 NA NA TRBV7-2 TGTGCCAGCAGCTTAGCGGGGGCCCCCTCCGAGCAGTACTTC CASSLAGAPSEQYF
TRBJ1-1 15 few TRBD1 TRBV28 TGTGCCAGCAGTCCCGGGGACAGGGGGCTTACTGAAGCTTTCTTT CASSPGDRGLTEAFF
TRBJ1-2 12 NA TRBD1 TRBV6-5 TGTGCCAGCAAGAACAGGGGGTCTGGCTACACCTTC CASKNRGSGYTF
TRBJ2-3 15 few NA TRBV2 TGTGCCAGCAGTGAAGCGAAGCCCCCCGCAGATACGCAGTATTTT CASSEAKPPADTQYF
TRBJ1-1 15 few NA TRBV14 TGTGCCAGCAGCTTTCAAACAGGGAGGTGGACTGAAGCTTTCTTT CASSFQTGRWTEAFF
TRBJ1-2 14 few TRBD1 TRBV6-5 TGTGCCAGCAGTTACTCTACAGGGGTGGATGGCTACACCTTC CASSYSTGVDGYTF
TRBJ2-5 14 NA TRBD1 TRBV7-2 TGTGCCAGCAGCTGGACAGGGGGCGAAGAGACCCAGTACTTC CASSWTGGEETQYF
TRBJ1-1 16 few NA TRBV4-3 TGCGCCAGCAGCCAAGATTATGACCGAACCAACACTGAAGCTTTCTTT CASSQDYDRTNTEAFF
TRBJ2-5 13 NA NA TRBV4-3 TGCGCCAGCAGCCAAGGTCGAAGAGAGACCCAGTACTTC CASSQGRRETQYF
TRBJ1-5 17 few TRBD1 TRBV19 TGTGCCAGTACCGAGGGACAGGGGGATAGGGGCAATCAGCCCCAGCATTTT CASTEGQGDRGNQPQHF
TRBJ2-5 13 NA NA TRBV10-3 TGTGCCATCAGTGAACTAGCCGGAGAGACCCAGTACTTC CAISELAGETQYF
TRBJ2-5 16 NA NA TRBV25-1 TGTGCCAGCAGCCGAACCACGGACAGACCCCAAGAGACCCAGTACTTC CASSRTTDRPQETQYF
TRBJ1-6 15 NA NA TRBV7-8 TGTGCCAGCAGCTTAGAGACGGTGAGAAATTCACCCCTCCACTTT CASSLETVRNSPLHF
TRBJ1-4 15 NA NA TRBV5-1 TGCGCCAGCAGCATCAACAGGGCCCGGGGTGAAAAACTGTTTTTT CASSINRARGEKLFF
TRBJ2-3 13 few TRBD2 TRBV5-1 TGCGCCAGCACTAGCGGGGGCCCAGATACGCAGTATTTT CASTSGGPDTQYF
TRBJ1-2 11 NA NA TRBV25-1 TGTGCCAGCAGTGAATCCAGTGGCTACACCTTC CASSESSGYTF
TRBJ2-7 13 NA TRBD1 TRBV27 TGTGCCAGCAGCGGACAGGGCCGGGGCGAGCAGTACTTC CASSGQGRGEQYF
TRBJ2-7 12 NA NA TRBV6-5 TGTGCCAGCAGGGTCAACTCCTACGAGCAGTACTTC CASRVNSYEQYF
TRBJ1-1 16 NA NA TRBV6-5 TGTGCCAGCAGTTACTCGAGGGGTGACCTGGGGACTGAAGCTTTCTTT CASSYSRGDLGTEAFF
TRBJ1-1 14 NA TRBD1 TRBV25-1 TGTGCCAGCAGAGAAGGGGGCCGGGACACTGAAGCTTTCTTT CASREGGRDTEAFF
TRBJ2-5 15 NA NA TRBV29-1 TGCAGCGCAACGGGGCCGGGGGGCAGGACCGAGACCCAGTACTTC CSATGPGGRTETQYF
TRBJ2-2 13 few NA TRBV5-1 TGCGCCAGCAGCTTGGAGGGAACTGGGGAGCTGTTTTTT CASSLEGTGELFF
TRBJ2-2 14 NA TRBD1 TRBV30 TGTGCCAGCCGGACAGGGTTGGACACCGGGGAGCTGTTTTTT CASRTGLDTGELFF
TRBJ1-2 10 NA NA TRBV29-1 TGCAGCGATAGGGATTCCGGCTACACCTTC CSDRDSGYTF
TRBJ1-6 14 few NA TRBV10-3 TGTGCCATCAGCGTGGGACCTAATAATTCACCCCTCCACTTT CAISVGPNNSPLHF
TRBJ1-2 15 NA NA TRBV4-1 TGCGCCAGCAGCCAAGCGACTCGTTTTGGATACGGCTACACCTTC CASSQATRFGYGYTF
TRBJ1-2 13 NA NA TRBV2 TGTGCCAGCAGGTGGACGTCCTCCTATGGCTACACCTTC CASRWTSSYGYTF
TRBJ2-5 15 few NA TRBV6-5 TGTGCCAGCAGTTACGGAATGGGGCCTGGGGAGACCCAGTACTTC CASSYGMGPGETQYF
TRBJ2-5 12 few NA TRBV29-1 TGCAGCGCCCGGACGCCGGGGGAGACCCAGTACTTC CSARTPGETQYF
TRBJ1-5 14 NA TRBD1 TRBV30 TGTGCCTGGAGTGGACAGGGGCAAGGGCAGCCCCAGCATTTT CAWSGQGQGQPQHF
TRBJ1-2 14 few TRBD1 TRBV7-2 TGTGCCAGCAGCAGGAGGGACAGGGGTCCTGGCTACACCTTC CASSRRDRGPGYTF
TRBJ2-2 14 NA NA TRBV4-3 TGCGCCAGCAGGGTCGGTTCAGGGGCCGGGGAGCTGTTTTTT CASRVGSGAGELFF
TRBJ2-4 14 few TRBD1 TRBV7-9 TGTGCCAGCAGCTTTGGGACAGGGAGGGACATTCAGTACTTC CASSFGTGRDIQYF
TRBJ1-4 13 NA TRBD1 TRBV14 TGTGCCAGCAGCCCCACGCAGACAGGGTCACGGTTTTTT CASSPTQTGSRFF
TRBJ2-7 14 NA TRBD1 TRBV10-3 TGTGCCATCACCCGAGGACAGGGGTCGGACGAGCAGTACTTC CAITRGQGSDEQYF
TRBJ2-7 13 few NA TRBV4-3 TGCGCCAGCAGCCAAGACGTGACCTACGAGCAGTACTTC CASSQDVTYEQYF
TRBJ1-5 16 NA NA TRBV4-1 TGCGCCAGCAGCCAAGACCTACAATATGGCAATCAGCCCCAGCATTTT CASSQDLQYGNQPQHF
TRBJ2-1 13 NA NA TRBV29-1 TGCAGCGTTGAAGATCTTCGTGTCAATGAGCAGTTCTTC CSVEDLRVNEQFF
TRBJ2-3 13 NA NA TRBV9 TGTGCCAGCAGCCTAGACAGGACAGATACGCAGTATTTT CASSLDRTDTQYF
TRBJ2-1 12 NA NA TRBV10-3 TGTGCCATCAGTGACAGGAAGGGTGAGCAGTTCTTC CAISDRKGEQFF
TRBJ1-1 14 NA NA TRBV30 TGTGCCTGGAGAAACAGGGCGATGAACACTGAAGCTTTCTTT CAWRNRAMNTEAFF
TRBJ1-1 10 NA NA TRBV29-1 TGCAGCGTTGGGAGGGCTGAAGCTTTCTTT CSVGRAEAFF
TRBJ1-1 13 NA NA TRBV29-1 TGCAGCGTTGAAGCAACCGGGACACTTAGAGCTTTCTTT CSVEATGTLRAFF